One and the same sample provided the 24 T cell receptor beta chains below, sequenced in a study of blood T cells in healthy people across ages. For the second PCR, which ran for roughly 6 to 12 cycles, a sample-barcoded 5' primer and a J-beta primer mix were used. From the 5' RACE reads, TCRdb called clonotypes with MiXCR, one entry per CDR3 protein. Of around 1,900,000 distinct CDR3 sequences listed, around 42% are singletons. Specimen: blood. These receptors were taken from a human donor in good health.

The V and J genes are TRBV6-5 and TRBJ1-2; the D gene is possibly TRBD1 (5 bases). V shed 6 bases and J shed 10 bases, with 18 bases lying between them. The CDR3 totals 13 residues. Germline V CDR1 and CDR2: MNHEY, SVGAGI. The CDR3 loop is CASSYPGGFDYTF. For the CDR3, the DNA is TGTGCCAGCAGCTACCCCGGGGGATTTGACTACACCTTC.

This clonotype was recorded a few times. The DNA of the CDR3 is TGTGCCAGCTCGCGGAACCACTTAGGGAAATCTAGCACAGATACGCAGTATTTT. Its protein is CASSRNHLGKSSTDTQYF. The chain links TRBV18 to TRBJ2-3; D is undetermined. The CDR3 consists of 18 residues. From germline, CDR1 is KGHSH and CDR2 LQKENI. Trimming pared 6 bases from V and 0 bases from J, leaving 22 bases between.

This chain joins TRBV7-2 and TRBJ1-2; D is uncertain. V was shortened by 4 bases and J by 10 bases, with 16 bases between the two germline ends. CDR1 is SGHTA and CDR2 is FQGNSA in the germline V gene. The CDR3 sequence is 13 residues long. The CDR3 is CASSSNRDTVYTF. Written as DNA, the CDR3 is TGTGCCAGCAGCTCGAACCGGGATACCGTCTACACCTTC.

This clonotype was picked up a small number of times. The CDR3 sequence: CSARAMNTEAFF. In DNA form, the CDR3 reads TGCAGCGCAAGAGCAATGAACACTGAAGCTTTCTTT. The chain has TRBV29-1 and TRBJ1-1; D call uncertain. The CDR3 has 12 residues. V was clipped by 7 bases and J by 0 bases, with 9 bases between them. Germline V lookup: CDR1 SQVTM, CDR2 ANQGSEA. Complete variable domain (other parts from reference TRBV29-1 and TRBJ1-1): SAVISQKPSRDICQRGTSLTIQCQVDSQVTMMFWYRQQPGQSLTLIATANQGSEATYESGFVIDKFPISRPNLTFSTLTVSNMSPEDSSIYLCSARAMNTEAFFGQGTRLTVV.

The gene calls are TRBV15 and TRBJ2-7, with 9 positions matching TRBD1. After removal of 1 base from V and 6 bases from J, the junction contained 7 bases not matched to a gene. The CDR3 has 15 residues. Germline assignment: CDR1 LNHNV and CDR2 YYDKDF (reference sequence). In DNA form, the CDR3 reads TGTGCCACCAGCAGAGCTGTGGGACAGGGCTGCGAGCAGTACTTC. Its translation is CATSRAVGQGCEQYF. Full variable domain (remainder filled in from reference TRBV15 and TRBJ2-7): DAMVIQNPRYQVTQFGKPVTLSCSQTLNHNVMYWYQQKSSQAPKLLFHYYDKDFNNEADTPDNFQSRRPNTSFCFLDIRSPGLGDTAMYLCATSRAVGQGCEQYFGPGTRLTVT.

This clonotype was counted between two and nine times. The gene calls are TRBV7-2 and TRBJ2-7; TRBD2 agrees at 10 bases. CDR1 is SGHTA, CDR2 FQGNSA, per germline. Trimming at V came to 5 bases and at J to 0 bases, leaving 16 bases not matched to a gene. This CDR3 has 19 residues. The CDR3 bases are TGTGCCAGCAGCATATCTAGCGGGGGCCCCTATCTCAGCTCCTACGAGCAGTACTTC. Its protein product is CASSISSGGPYLSSYEQYF.

There are a few counts of this clonotype. The rearrangement joins TRBV19 to TRBJ2-3; no clear D. The CDR3 runs 12 residues. The V and J ends lost 2 bases and 12 bases respectively, with 12 bases between them. CDR1 is LNHDA, CDR2 SQIVND, per germline (reference sequence). Here the CDR3 DNA reads TGTGCCAGTAGTATAAGTCCATCGGATCAGTATTTT. Translating gives CASSISPSDQYF.

The chain combines TRBV20-1 with TRBJ2-2, with D possibly being TRBD2 (6 bases). The germline V gene encodes CDR1 DFQATT and CDR2 SNEGSKA (reference sequence). The CDR3 is 13 amino acids. V was shortened by 6 bases and J by 6 bases, with 14 bases between the two germline ends. The CDR3: CSARREPPGELFF. CDR3 bases: TGCAGTGCACGGAGGGAACCCCCCGGGGAGCTGTTTTTT.

The chain carries TRBV2 and TRBJ2-3; 11 nucleotides line up with TRBD2. Germline values: CDR1 SNHLY, CDR2 FYNNEI. After removal of 8 bases from V and 5 bases from J, the junction contained 6 bases not matched to a gene. The CDR3 runs 14 residues. Here the CDR3 DNA reads TGTGCCAGCCGGCGGCTAGCGGGGGGAGATACGCAGTATTTT. This encodes CASRRLAGGDTQYF.

This clonotype was seen more than once but under ten times. The genes are TRBV20-1 and TRBJ2-1; 8 bases align to TRBD2. The CDR3 totals 14 residues. CDR1 and CDR2 from the germline V gene are DFQATT and SNEGSKA (reference sequence). Germline trimming cut 7 bases from V and 4 bases from J; bases unmatched to any gene: 9. In nucleotides, the CDR3 is TGCAGTGGATCGGGACTAGTTAAATACAATGAGCAGTTCTTC. Its translation is CSGSGLVKYNEQFF.

This chain connects TRBV20-1 to TRBJ2-3; no firm D call. CDR1 DFQATT and CDR2 SNEGSKA come from the germline V gene (reference sequence). The length of the CDR3 is 16 residues. Trimming shortened V by 5 bases and J by 4 bases, and 22 bases separated the two germline ends. This chain's CDR3 is CSAHRPKKDFADTQYF. CDR3 sequence (DNA): TGCAGTGCTCATCGACCAAAAAAAGACTTCGCAGATACGCAGTATTTT.

This clonotype has just a few counts. CDR3 sequence (DNA): TGTGCCAGCAGCTCCGGACTAGCGGGGGGCTCGACTACAGATACGCAGTATTTT. Its protein product is CASSSGLAGGSTTDTQYF. The genes are TRBV11-2 and TRBJ2-3; 14 bases match TRBD2. V lost 4 bases to trimming and J lost 3 bases; unmatched junction nucleotides: 9. Germline lookup yields CDR1 SGHAT and CDR2 FQNNGV. This CDR3 region has 18 residues.

Regarding this clonotype: The junction and the germline gene differ at one end; a read error may be behind it. The chain joins TRBV20-1 to TRBJ2-2; D is possibly TRBD1 or TRBD2 (5 bases each). Germline V CDR1 and CDR2: DFQATT, SNEGSKA (reference sequence). CDR3 length equals 14 residues. CDR3 sequence (DNA): TGCAGTGCTAGGGGGCCTCTGGGCACCGGGGAGCGGTTTTTT. It specifies CSARGPLGTGERFF.

Regarding this clonotype: One end of the junction is discordant with germline, which a read error may explain. The gene calls are TRBV20-1 and TRBJ2-1; TRBD2 agrees at 8 bases. CDR1 and CDR2 (germline): DFQATT, SNEGSKA (reference sequence). The length of the CDR3 is 16 residues. This CDR3 reads CSASPGGARAYNGQFF. The CDR3 nucleotides read TGCAGTGCTAGTCCGGGGGGGGCCAGGGCCTACAATGGGCAGTTCTTC.

This clonotype was recorded at least ten times. This rearrangement joins TRBV4-2 to TRBJ2-7; D is ambiguous. Between the trimmed V and J ends, which lost 1 base and 1 base, there was a span of 14 bases. This CDR3 contains 16 residues. Germline assignment: CDR1 LGHNA and CDR2 YNFKEQ. The CDR3 region is CASSQGASRNSYEQYF. The CDR3 DNA sequence: TGTGCCAGCAGCCAAGGGGCTTCAAGGAATTCCTACGAGCAGTACTTC.

V gene TRBV3-1 combines with J gene TRBJ2-6; no firm D call. V lost 0 bases and J 0 bases, leaving 6 bases between the germline ends. The germline CDR1 and CDR2 sequences are LGHDT and YNNKEL (reference sequence). The CDR3 extends over 16 amino acids. The CDR3 here is CASSQDNPSGANVLTF. CDR3 nucleotide sequence: TGTGCCAGCAGCCAAGATAACCCCTCTGGGGCCAACGTCCTGACTTTC.

This chain links TRBV6-5 with TRBJ2-6, with TRBD1 matching 10 bases. V shed 5 bases and J 3 bases; nucleotides not matched to a gene: 4. The CDR3 consists of 16 residues. Germline V gene lookup returns CDR1 MNHEY and CDR2 SVGAGI. The CDR3 region has the DNA TGTGCCAGCAGTCTGACAGGGGGCGGTGGGGCCAACGTCCTGACTTTC. This sequence encodes CASSLTGGGGANVLTF.

The chain carries TRBV27 and TRBJ2-7; D is possibly TRBD1 (6 bases). Germline V lookup: CDR1 MNHEY, CDR2 SMNVEV (reference sequence). The CDR3 runs 15 residues. Trimming left V 6 bases short and J 2 bases short, with 17 bases between. CDR3 nucleotide sequence: TGTGCCAGCAGGCTAGGACAGCATCCTACCTACGAGCAGTACTTC. Translating gives CASRLGQHPTYEQYF.

The chain has TRBV2 and TRBJ2-5; TRBD2 matches 7 bases. V was pared by 6 bases and J by 1 base, with 8 bases of the junction left unmatched. Germline V CDR1 and CDR2: SNHLY, FYNNEI. This CDR3 contains 15 residues. The CDR3 reads CASRETSLSQETQYF. The CDR3 DNA sequence: TGTGCCAGCAGGGAGACTAGCCTGTCCCAAGAGACCCAGTACTTC.

The rearrangement links TRBV5-1 to TRBJ2-3; TRBD2 matches at 13 bases. There are 17 residues in the CDR3. Germline trimming cut 3 bases from V and 4 bases from J; bases unmatched to any gene: 8. Per the germline V gene, CDR1 is SGHRS and CDR2 is YFSETQ. The CDR3 bases are TGCGCCAGCAGCTGGGAATCCGGGACTAGCGGGGCAGATACGCAGTATTTT. This translates into CASSWESGTSGADTQYF.

The J gene is TRBJ2-6, the V gene TRBV7-9, with D perhaps TRBD1 (6 bases). Trimming shortened V by 5 bases and J by 2 bases, and 13 bases separated the two germline ends. Germline-derived CDR1 and CDR2 are SEHNR and FQNEAQ (reference sequence). CDR3 length: 16 amino acids. DNA of the CDR3: TGTGCCAGCAGCCGGGACATCGTTCCTGGGGCCAACGTCCTGACTTTC. Translated, it gives CASSRDIVPGANVLTF.

V usage is TRBV5-6 and J usage is TRBJ2-5, with TRBD2 matching over 9 bases. This CDR3 contains 16 residues. V was clipped by 0 bases and J by 2 bases; unmatched bases: 5. Germline V CDR1 and CDR2: SGHDT, YYEEEE. The CDR3, as DNA: TGTGCCAGCAGCTTGGAGCTAGCGGGGACACAAGAGACCCAGTACTTC. Encoded protein: CASSLELAGTQETQYF.

This clonotype was seen only a few times. The CDR3 is CASSFRPGGEQFF. The CDR3 nucleotides are TGCGCCAGCAGCTTCAGGCCTGGCGGGGAGCAGTTCTTC. The V gene is TRBV5-1, the J gene TRBJ2-1; a possible D gene is TRBD2 (5 bases). The germline V gene has CDR1 SGHRS and CDR2 YFSETQ. Trimming took 2 bases from V and 10 from J, leaving 13 bases between them. CDR3 length: 13 amino acids.

This chain links TRBV6-1 with TRBJ2-7; D perhaps matches TRBD1 (6 bases). The CDR3 extends over 14 amino acids. Germline V gene sequence: CDR1 MNHNS, CDR2 SASEGT. The V gene lost 5 bases and the J gene lost 5 bases, with 16 bases spanning the gap. The CDR3 DNA reads TGTGCCAGCAGTAATAAACAGGGTATCGACGAGCAGTACTTC. Translation: CASSNKQGIDEQYF.